The source of this T cell receptor beta chain is a study of blood T cells in healthy people across ages. From germline, CDR1 is MDHEN and CDR2 SYDVKM. There are 12 residues in the CDR3. V was pared by 8 bases and J by 4 bases, with 11 bases between. This clonotype was observed many times. Sample-barcoded 5' priming and a J-beta primer mix drove a second PCR of about 7 to 11 cycles. TCRdb recomputed calls from the 5' RACE reads with MiXCR, one row per CDR3 protein. Of hundreds of thousands of distinct CDR3 sequences detected, 32% appear once; the ten largest clones hold over 15%. Healthy individuals of Caucasian origin from Russia, aged roughly 6 to 95, served as donors. Each donor's blood draw was roughly 9.8 milliliters of peripheral blood. Total RNA was extracted at no less than 5 micrograms per sample.

The receptor was derived from a woman of 80 years or more in good health. The chain recombines TRBV28 with TRBJ1-1; tentative D call: TRBD1 (5 bases). The sequencing sample was made of blood. The CDR3 loop is CASYQGITEAFF. CDR3 DNA sequence: TGTGCCAGCTATCAGGGAATCACTGAAGCTTTCTTT. Based on the CDR3 plus reference TRBV28 and TRBJ1-1, the full variable domain is DVKVTQSSRYLVKRTGEKVFLECVQDMDHENMFWYRQDPGLGLRLIYFSYDVKMKEKGDIPEGYSVSREKKERFSLILESASTNQTSMYLCASYQGITEAFFGQGTRLTVV.